The rows below give T cell receptor beta chains drawn from one sample of a study of early T cells in non-severe SARS-CoV-2 infection. Via MiXCR, TCRdb re-called the 5' RACE reads, giving one row per CDR3 protein. Counted here are about 110,000 distinct CDR3 sequences, over 8.5% occurring once; the ten biggest clones make up around 8%. Sequencing was performed on whole blood. The receptors were gathered from an adult who was a healthcare worker with PCR-confirmed SARS-CoV-2 infection or an uninfected control (not recorded which). CDR3s include the opening cysteine and the closing phenylalanine or tryptophan. The D gene is left open where the match is weak. Where a row states a size, it is once, few, many or the class of an expanded clone; other rows omit it.

>TRBD2|TRBV12-3/TRBV12-4|TRBJ2-1|many
TGTGCCAGCAGTCCTAGCGGGGGTGAGCAGTTCTTC
CASSPSGGEQFF
>.|TRBV28|TRBJ2-7|.
TGTGCCAGCAGGGGCAGTCGCCGGGTAGAGCAGTACTTC
CASRGSRRVEQYF
>.|TRBV3-1|TRBJ2-1|many
TGTGCCAGCAGCCAACCCCGAGCGGTTAGCTCCTACAATGAGCAGTTCTTC
CASSQPRAVSSYNEQFF
>.|TRBV2|TRBJ2-7|.
TGTGCCAGCAGAGAACAGGGCGAGCAGTACTTC
CASREQGEQYF
>TRBD2|TRBV28|TRBJ2-7|.
TGTGCCAGCAACCCTAGCGGGAAGGGGGCCTACGAGCAGTACTTC
CASNPSGKGAYEQYF
>.|TRBV29-1|TRBJ2-3|.
TGCAGCGTTGGACAACAGGGTGTTGGAGATACGCAGTATTTT
CSVGQQGVGDTQYF
>.|TRBV5-4|TRBJ2-7|many
TGTGCCAGCAGCTTCGGAACCTACGAGCAGTACTTC
CASSFGTYEQYF
>.|TRBV6-5|TRBJ2-5|.
TGTGCCAGCAGTTACTCCTCCACAGGGCGAGAGACCCAGTACTTC
CASSYSSTGRETQYF
>.|TRBV30|TRBJ2-3|few
TGTGCCTGGTCCGGAGGGAACACAGATACGCAGTATTTT
CAWSGGNTDTQYF
>.|TRBV5-1|TRBJ1-4|many
TGCGCCAGCAGCTTGGGACAGCAGAATGAAAAACTGTTTTTT
CASSLGQQNEKLFF
>.|TRBV11-2|TRBJ2-2|.
TGTGCCAGCAGCTTAGAGGCCTTCACCGAGGAGCTGTTTTTT
CASSLEAFTEELFF
>.|TRBV13|TRBJ2-7|many
TGTGCCAGCAGTTCCCACCGGAGGGCCGGGTACGAGCAGTACTTC
CASSSHRRAGYEQYF
>.|TRBV28|TRBJ2-3|many
TGTGCCAGCAGTTTATCCCTTAAAAAAGATACGCAGTATTTT
CASSLSLKKDTQYF
>TRBD2|TRBV12-3/TRBV12-4|TRBJ2-1|.
TGTGCCAGCAGTTTCCTAGCGGGAGGGCATGAGCAGTTCTTC
CASSFLAGGHEQFF
>TRBD2|TRBV28|TRBJ2-1|.
TGTGCCAGCGGGGCGGGAGGAAGCGATGAGCAGTTCTTC
CASGAGGSDEQFF
>.|TRBV3-1|TRBJ2-1|.
TGTGCCAGCAGCCAATTGACTAGTGGTGAGCAGTTCTTC
CASSQLTSGEQFF
>.|TRBV5-1|TRBJ2-7|.
TGCGCCAGCAGCTGGGACCCTGGCGGGACCTTATACGAGCAGTACTTC
CASSWDPGGTLYEQYF
>.|TRBV30|TRBJ2-1|many
TGTGCCTGGAGTAGTCAGCGACATGAGCAGTTCTTC
CAWSSQRHEQFF
>.|TRBV15|TRBJ2-3|many
TGTGCCACCCGGGAAAGCACAGATACGCAGTATTTT
CATRESTDTQYF
>.|TRBV27|TRBJ2-1|.
TGTGCCAGCTTCACTGCCCGGAACAATGAGCAGTTCTTC
CASFTARNNEQFF
>.|TRBV20-1|TRBJ1-1|.
TGCAGTGCTAGAGATCGACGGATGAACACTGAAGCTTTCTTT
CSARDRRMNTEAFF
>.|TRBV29-1|TRBJ1-2|.
TGCAGCGTTGACACTTTTTATGGCTACACCTTC
CSVDTFYGYTF
>TRBD2|TRBV4-2|TRBJ2-1|many
TGTGCCAGCAGCCAAGAAGGGGCTAGCGGAGGCAATGAGCAGTTCTTC
CASSQEGASGGNEQFF
>TRBD2|TRBV30|TRBJ2-3|few
TGTGCCTGGAGTGTAGTAGCGGGCTACTCTAGCACAGATACGCAGTATTTT
CAWSVVAGYSSTDTQYF
>TRBD1|TRBV28|TRBJ1-2|many
TGTACGACGGGGACAGCCTATGGCTACACCTTC
CTTGTAYGYTF
>.|TRBV7-9|TRBJ2-1|.
TGTGCCAGCAGCTTACAGAGTAAAGATGAGCAGTTCTTC
CASSLQSKDEQFF
>.|TRBV6-6|TRBJ2-7|few
TGTGCCAGCCAGGGCTATCAGAGCGAGCAGTACTTC
CASQGYQSEQYF
>TRBD2|TRBV7-6|TRBJ2-3|.
TGTGCCAGCAGCTTAGCCGGACTAGCGGGTCGCACAGATACGCAGTATTTT
CASSLAGLAGRTDTQYF
>.|TRBV29-1|TRBJ1-4|many
TGCAGCGTTGGACCGTCTAGTGAAAAACTGTTTTTT
CSVGPSSEKLFF
>.|TRBV11-2|TRBJ2-3|many
TGTGCCAGCAGCTTAGATCGGGGGCCCACAGATACGCAGTATTTT
CASSLDRGPTDTQYF
>.|TRBV7-8|TRBJ2-3|many
TGTGCCAGCAGCTCCCCAGAGGAGACAGCCCACGGAGATACGCAGTATTTT
CASSSPEETAHGDTQYF
>.|TRBV2|TRBJ1-1|.
TGTGCCAGCAGTGAAGCCAGGGCGGGGGGCGCTTTCTTT
CASSEARAGGAFF
>TRBD2|TRBV5-6|TRBJ2-3|many
TGTGCCAGCAGCTTGGGGAGAACTAGCGGGGGCACAGATACGCAGTATTTT
CASSLGRTSGGTDTQYF
>.|TRBV12-3/TRBV12-4|TRBJ1-1|few
TGTGCCAGCAGCTACATCACGGATAAAGCTTTCTTT
CASSYITDKAFF
>.|TRBV5-4|TRBJ2-5|few
TGTGCCAGCAGCTTAGGAGCGGCCAACCAAGAGACCCAGTACTTC
CASSLGAANQETQYF
>.|TRBV20-1|TRBJ2-7|many
TGCAGTGCTAGAGCCCTGGTCTCCTACGAGCAGTACTTC
CSARALVSYEQYF
>.|TRBV28|TRBJ1-4|.
TGTGCCAGCAGAAAAAGTGGTCCAACTAGTGAAAAACTGTTTTTT
CASRKSGPTSEKLFF
>.|TRBV2|TRBJ2-1|few
TGTGCCAGCAGTGAAGGCAGGGAGGATGAGCAGTTCTTC
CASSEGREDEQFF
>.|TRBV7-9|TRBJ2-3|.
TGTGCCAGCAGCCCAAACATCCGAGGAAGAGTCACAGATACGCAGTATTTT
CASSPNIRGRVTDTQYF
>.|TRBV12-3/TRBV12-4|TRBJ2-1|.
TGTGCCAGCAGTTTAGGTCTGGATGAGCAGTTCTTC
CASSLGLDEQFF
>.|TRBV9|TRBJ2-1|.
TGTGCCAGCAGCGGAGGCGACGAGATCAATGAGCAGTTCTTC
CASSGGDEINEQFF
>.|TRBV7-8|TRBJ2-5|many
TGTGCCAGCAGCTTAGGACGGACCCAGTACTTC
CASSLGRTQYF
>.|TRBV21-1|TRBJ1-5|many
TGTGCCAGCAGCAAAGAGAGGCAGTATAGCAATCAGCCCCAGCATTTT
CASSKERQYSNQPQHF
>.|TRBV5-1|TRBJ1-5|many
TGCGCCAGCAGCTTGACCGGAGGGTTGGAGCCCCAGCATTTT
CASSLTGGLEPQHF
>.|TRBV27|TRBJ1-1|many
TGTGCCAGCAGTTTATACGGGGGCTACTCTGAAGCTTTCTTT
CASSLYGGYSEAFF
>.|TRBV9|TRBJ1-4|.
TGTGCCAGCAGCGCGGACAGCGAAAAACTGTTTTTT
CASSADSEKLFF
>TRBD2|TRBV7-2|TRBJ2-2|.
TGTGCCAGCAGCTTAGAACTAGCGGACACCGGGGAGCTGTTTTTT
CASSLELADTGELFF
>.|TRBV5-1|TRBJ2-6|few
TGCGCCAGCAGCCCAGGGAATTCGGCCAACGTCCTGACTTTC
CASSPGNSANVLTF
>.|TRBV3-1|TRBJ1-3|few
TGTGCCAGCAGCCATCTTTATGGCCTCTCTGGAAACACCATATATTTT
CASSHLYGLSGNTIYF
>.|TRBV7-8|TRBJ2-2|many
TGTGCCAGCAGCTTAGCGCGGGCCGGGGAGCTGTTTTTT
CASSLARAGELFF
>TRBD2|TRBV6-5|TRBJ2-1|many
TGTGCCAGCAGTTTAGCGGGAGATTCCTACAATGAGCAGTTCTTC
CASSLAGDSYNEQFF